The clone carrying this T cell receptor beta chain was recorded a few times. Its matching antigen is unknown. cDNA carried unique molecular identifiers, and a universal primer site was added by template switching. TCRdb passed the 5' RACE reads through MiXCR, listing each CDR3 protein once. The sample records hundreds of thousands of distinct CDR3 sequences, around 20% being singletons. The data derive from a study of identical twins. V was cut by 7 bases and J by 1 base, with 14 bases left in between. CDR1 DFQATT and CDR2 SNEGSKA come from the germline V gene (reference sequence). The CDR3 has 13 residues. General study points: With monozygotic twins, out-of-frame TCR alpha sharing exceeded what models estimated. Within beta out-of-frame sequences, the excess sharing observed between twins was weaker.

The same specimen was also included in a second study, on T cells expressing NK-cell markers. From that study: The share of CD8+ T cells held by dominant NKG2C+ clonotypes was about 1.0-7.5% in several donors.

The receptor was derived from a woman aged 18-30 years in good health. The chain joins TRBV20-1 to TRBJ2-7, with D possibly matching TRBD2 (7 bases). Material: PBMCs. For the CDR3, the DNA is TGCAGTGTCTTCCGGGGGGCGTCCTACGAGCAGTACTTC. As protein: CSVFRGASYEQYF.